This T cell receptor (beta chain) was sequenced in a study of blood T cell repertoires in COVID-19. Profiled with immunoSEQ multiplex PCR; TCRdb holds only in-frame clones, not every one. Counted here are roughly 150,000 clones, 65% to 80% occurring once; the ten biggest clones make up around 20%. The CDR3 has 13 amino acids. CDR1 and CDR2 from the germline V gene are LGHDT and YNNKEL (reference sequence). Trimming left V 1 base short and J 11 bases short, with 14 bases between. This rearrangement joins TRBV3-1 (or the pseudogene TRBV3-2) to TRBJ1-2; D is uncertain. The sequenced material came from PBMCs or T cells enriched from blood (not recorded which). This TCR derives from a woman aged 70 to 79 in a cohort exposed to, infected with or recovered from COVID-19 (not recorded which). The CDR3 nucleotides are TGTGCCAGCAGCCAAGCCACAGTAGGTGGTTACACCTTC. It specifies CASSQATVGGYTF.